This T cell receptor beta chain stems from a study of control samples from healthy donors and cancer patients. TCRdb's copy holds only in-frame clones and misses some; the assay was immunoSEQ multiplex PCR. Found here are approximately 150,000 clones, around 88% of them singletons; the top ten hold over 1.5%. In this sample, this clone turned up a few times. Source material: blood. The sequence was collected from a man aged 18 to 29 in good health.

For the CDR3, the DNA is TGTGCCAGCAGCGCAGACAGGAATCAGCCCCAGCATTTT. Translation gives CASSADRNQPQHF. This sequence joins TRBV5-4 and TRBJ1-5; possibly TRBD1 for D (6 bases). The CDR3 is made up of 13 amino acids. Germline V lookup: CDR1 SGHNT, CDR2 YYREEE (reference sequence). The V gene lost 4 bases and the J gene lost 4 bases, with 9 bases spanning the gap.